This T cell receptor (beta chain) was captured by sequencing in a study of radiation and T cells in renal cell carcinoma. Study in general: Nephrectomy followed 15 Gy stereotactic body radiation by 4 weeks.

Sequenced by immunoSEQ multiplex PCR; TCRdb stores in-frame clones only, minus some. The sample consists of roughly 100,000 clones, 82% of them appearing once. The V and J ends lost 1 base and 9 bases respectively, with 16 bases between them. This CDR3 comprises 15 residues. CDR1 and CDR2 (germline): SGHNT, YENEEA. Study findings and constraints: From baseline, blood top tumor clonotypes peaked at 2 weeks post-radiation.

Concerning this clone itself: Its antigen remains unidentified.

Time point here: baseline pretreatment blood. Stated treatment: 15 Gy SBRT to primary tumor, nephrectomy 4 weeks later. V gene TRBV11-3 combines with J gene TRBJ2-1; possibly TRBD2 for D (6 bases). The source was blood, collected from a patient whose treatment included radiotherapy and nephrectomy. The source is a man between 60 and 75 years old with renal cell carcinoma. The CDR3 nucleotides read TGTGCCAGCAGCTTAGCCTCAGGGTTGGAGGGTGAGCAGTTCTTC. Its translation is CASSLASGLEGEQFF.